A single sample gave rise to the 25 T cell receptor beta chains below, sequenced in a study of blood T cell repertoires in COVID-19. Produced via immunoSEQ multiplex PCR; TCRdb's table is partial and in-frame only. The sample gives roughly 240,000 clones, 65% to 90% of which show up once; over 7.5% is in the top ten. The sample comprised PBMCs or T cells enriched from blood (not recorded which). These receptors were collected from a woman in her 50s with acute COVID-19.

This clone was detected only once. The CDR3 sequence is CASSGTVATNEKLFF. The CDR3 DNA reads TGTGCCAGCTCTGGGACAGTTGCAACTAATGAAAAACTGTTTTTT. The chain joins TRBV2 to TRBJ1-4, with 7 bases matching TRBD1. The CDR3 extends over 15 amino acids. V gave up 8 bases and J gave up 0 bases; unmatched junction bases: 6. Germline CDR1 reads SNHLY; CDR2 reads FYNNEI.

The genes are TRBV7-2 and TRBJ2-4, with unresolved D. From germline, CDR1 is SGHTA and CDR2 FQGNSA. The CDR3 loop spans 16 amino acids. V lost 1 base and J lost 3, with 13 bases in between. This chain's CDR3 is CASSLGSRGLKNIQYF. DNA of the CDR3: TGTGCCAGCAGCTTAGGGAGCCGTGGCCTCAAAAACATTCAGTACTTC.

The chain recombines TRBV4-2 with TRBJ2-7; 7 bases align to TRBD1. Looked up from germline, CDR1 is LGHNA and CDR2 is YNFKEQ. Unmatched junction bases numbered 8, after V lost 4 bases and J lost 5 bases. The CDR3 is made up of 14 amino acids. The CDR3 bases are TGTGCCAGCAGCCCGACAGGGAGAGGCCACGAGCAGTACTTC. It yields the protein CASSPTGRGHEQYF.

The chain recombines TRBV7-2 with TRBJ1-2; 10 positions agree with TRBD1. The CDR3 spans 16 residues. Germline CDR1 is SGHTA and CDR2 is FQGNSA. V lost 5 bases, J lost 5 bases, and 11 bases stayed unmatched. The CDR3 here is CASSPTGGSPLYGYTF. The DNA of the CDR3 is TGTGCCAGCAGCCCGACAGGGGGCTCCCCTTTGTATGGCTACACCTTC.

The genes are TRBV4-3 and TRBJ1-6; no reliable D call. CDR3 length: 15 residues. CDR1 is LGHNA, CDR2 YSLEER, per germline. Trimming removed 5 bases at V and 9 bases at J, with 17 bases between. Here the CDR3 DNA reads TGCGCCAGCAGCGTGACCGCGGTTGGCAGTTCACCCCTCCACTTT. Amino acid sequence: CASSVTAVGSSPLHF.

The chain combines TRBV5-6 with TRBJ1-6, with TRBD1 matching over 7 bases. Germline CDR1 is SGHDT and CDR2 is YYEEEE. Germline trimming cut 4 bases from V and 6 bases from J; bases unmatched to any gene: 4. The CDR3 runs to 14 residues. The CDR3 loop is CASSRGQPNSPLHF. The CDR3, as DNA: TGTGCCAGCAGCCGGGGACAGCCTAATTCACCCCTCCACTTT.

The rearrangement uses TRBV5-4 and TRBJ2-1, with no clear D. Germline CDR1 SGHNT, CDR2 YYREEE (reference sequence). Trimming took 0 bases from V and 7 from J, leaving 11 bases between them. CDR3 length equals 14 residues. CDR3: CASSLELMENEQFF. CDR3 DNA sequence: TGTGCCAGCAGCTTGGAACTAATGGAAAATGAGCAGTTCTTC.

The chain uses TRBV12-3 or TRBV12-4 and TRBJ2-1, with D possibly TRBD1 on 6 matching bases. The CDR3 has 13 amino acids. Trimming took off 2 bases at V and 8 bases at J, with 10 bases between the two ends. CDR3 residues: CASSLKQGYEQFF. The CDR3 DNA is TGTGCCAGCAGTTTAAAACAGGGTTATGAGCAGTTCTTC.

The rearrangement joins TRBV30 to TRBJ1-2, with TRBD1 matching 8 bases. The ends lost 4 bases at V and 8 bases at J; junction bases unmatched: 3. This CDR3 region has 11 residues. Looked up from germline, CDR1 is GTSNPN and CDR2 is SVGIG (reference sequence). The CDR3 DNA sequence: TGTGCCTGGAAACAGGGGGTGGGCTACACCTTC. The encoded protein is CAWKQGVGYTF.

The chain combines TRBV6-1 with TRBJ1-5, with 7 bases identical to TRBD1. V shed 3 bases and J 6 bases; nucleotides not matched to a gene: 5. Germline V gene sequence: CDR1 MNHNS, CDR2 SASEGT. The CDR3 length is 14 residues. The CDR3 sequence: CASSERGLRQPQHF. DNA for the CDR3: TGTGCCAGCAGTGAGAGGGGGCTACGTCAGCCCCAGCATTTT.

J is TRBJ1-5 and V is TRBV18; possibly TRBD1 for D (6 bases). CDR3 length equals 16 residues. Germline values: CDR1 KGHSH, CDR2 LQKENI. Between the trimmed V and J ends, which lost 4 bases and 0 bases, there was a span of 13 bases. The CDR3 sequence: CASSRLGTTSNQPQHF. CDR3 in DNA: TGTGCCAGCTCACGACTCGGGACAACTAGCAATCAGCCCCAGCATTTT.

The rearrangement uses TRBV7-9 and TRBJ2-3; 9 nucleotides align to TRBD2. Per germline, CDR1 SEHNR and CDR2 FQNEAQ (reference sequence). V dropped 2 bases and J dropped 4; count of bases not matched to a gene: 10. This CDR3 contains 17 residues. This chain's CDR3 is CASSLNLRIAGADTQYF. The CDR3 nucleotides are TGTGCCAGCAGCTTAAATTTGAGGATAGCGGGGGCAGATACGCAGTATTTT.

There are a few counts of this clone. The genes are TRBV19 and TRBJ2-7, with 9 bases matching TRBD1. Germline V lookup: CDR1 LNHDA, CDR2 SQIVND (reference sequence). V trimming: 3 bases; J trimming: 5 bases; junction bases outside the gene matches: 8. The CDR3 totals 15 residues. The CDR3 protein is CASSITGTGPDEQYF. CDR3 bases: TGTGCCAGTAGTATCACCGGGACAGGGCCCGACGAGCAGTACTTC.

The rearrangement links TRBV13 to TRBJ2-5, with TRBD1 matching 10 bases. This CDR3 contains 15 residues. The V segment lost 1 base and the J segment 4 bases; nucleotides outside the gene matches: 3. Germline CDR1 PRHDT, CDR2 FYEKMQ (reference sequence). The CDR3 region has the DNA TGTGCCAGCAGCTTAGTGGGGACAGGGGTAGAGACCCAGTACTTC. This gives the protein CASSLVGTGVETQYF.

The rearrangement uses TRBV7-2 and TRBJ1-4, with D perhaps TRBD1 (6 bases). The germline V gene has CDR1 SGHTA and CDR2 FQGNSA. The CDR3 runs to 16 residues. Trimming took 1 base from V and 4 from J, leaving 13 bases between them. As DNA, the CDR3 is TGTGCCAGCAGCTTAGGGGGGCTAGGGGTTAATGAAAAACTGTTTTTT. This encodes CASSLGGLGVNEKLFF.

The rearrangement uses TRBV19 and TRBJ1-2, with 11 bases aligning to TRBD1. The trim removed 4 bases at V and 7 bases at J, leaving 5 bases unmatched. The CDR3 contains 14 residues. CDR1 LNHDA and CDR2 SQIVND come from the germline V gene (reference sequence). CDR3 sequence: CASSTGQGAAGYTF. Here the CDR3 DNA reads TGTGCCAGTAGTACCGGACAGGGGGCTGCTGGCTACACCTTC.

This clone came up once. V is TRBV29-1 and J is TRBJ2-1; 9 bases agree with TRBD1. J was trimmed by 2 bases and V by 7 bases; bases with no gene match: 3. The CDR3 loop spans 13 amino acids. In germline, CDR1 is SQVTM, CDR2 ANQGSEA. CDR3 loop: CSATGGTYNEQFF. DNA of the CDR3: TGCAGCGCGACAGGGGGAACCTACAATGAGCAGTTCTTC.

This clone has more than one count but fewer than ten. V is TRBV11-3 and J is TRBJ1-2, with TRBD1 as a possible D gene (6 bases). Trimming removed 5 bases at V and 7 bases at J, with 14 bases between. Per germline, CDR1 SGHNT and CDR2 YENEEA. The CDR3 is made up of 13 amino acids. In DNA, the CDR3 is TGTGCCAGCAGCCAGGGGTCGGGTTCTGGCTACACCTTC. It is translated as CASSQGSGSGYTF.

The V and J genes are TRBV6-5 and TRBJ2-7; 9 positions match TRBD1. Germline CDR1 reads MNHEY; CDR2 reads SVGAGI. The CDR3 contains 14 residues. The V segment lost 7 bases and the J segment 0 bases; nucleotides outside the gene matches: 4. The CDR3 coding sequence is TGTGCCAGCACTCGACAGGGGGACTCCTACGAGCAGTACTTC. Its protein product is CASTRQGDSYEQYF.

Only a few counts were recorded for this clone. This CDR3 is CASSEALTSGVIMGTQYF. CDR3 nucleotides: TGTGCCAGCAGTGAAGCGCTAACTAGCGGGGTGATAATGGGGACCCAGTACTTC. The genes are TRBV6-1 and TRBJ2-5; 10 bases line up with TRBD2. The ends lost 0 bases at V and 7 bases at J; junction bases unmatched: 14. The CDR3 loop spans 18 amino acids. CDR1 is MNHNS, CDR2 SASEGT, per germline.

This clone was seen only once. The chain couples TRBV3-1 (or the pseudogene TRBV3-2) to TRBJ1-1; 9 positions match TRBD1. Looked up from germline, CDR1 is LGHDT and CDR2 is YNNKEL (reference sequence). The CDR3 is 17 residues long. V was clipped by 0 bases and J by 5 bases; unmatched bases: 10. The CDR3 here is CASSQEGGQGERTEAFF. The CDR3 nucleotides read TGTGCCAGCAGCCAAGAAGGGGGACAGGGAGAACGGACTGAAGCTTTCTTT.

The chain uses TRBV7-2 and TRBJ1-5, with 9 positions matching TRBD1. The V segment lost 4 bases and the J segment 6 bases; nucleotides outside the gene matches: 4. CDR1 is SGHTA, CDR2 FQGNSA, per germline. The CDR3 is made up of 14 amino acids. This chain's CDR3 is CASSSRQGVQPQHF. The CDR3 DNA sequence: TGTGCCAGCAGCTCCCGACAGGGGGTTCAGCCCCAGCATTTT.

The sample holds one count of this clone. The V gene is TRBV28, the J gene TRBJ1-1; D may be TRBD1 (6 bases). CDR1 is MDHEN, CDR2 SYDVKM, per germline. The CDR3 spans 15 residues. Trimming pared 2 bases from V and 5 bases from J, leaving 15 bases between. CDR3 in DNA: TGTGCCAGCAGTTTAGGGGGGGGCGCGCGGACTGAAGCTTTCTTT. Its translation is CASSLGGGARTEAFF.

V usage is TRBV5-1 and J usage is TRBJ2-5; 10 bases are shared with TRBD1. Germline loops: CDR1 SGHRS, CDR2 YFSETQ. CDR3 length equals 15 residues. The junction had 0 bases not matched to a gene; V was cut back by 0 bases and J by 1 base. Here the CDR3 DNA reads TGCGCCAGCAGCTTGGGGACAGGGGGCCAAGAGACCCAGTACTTC. As protein: CASSLGTGGQETQYF.

V usage is TRBV18 and J usage is TRBJ2-7, with a weak D call TRBD1 (6 bases). The germline V and J ends were trimmed by 0 bases and 0 bases, with 9 bases remaining between them. CDR1 and CDR2 (germline): KGHSH, LQKENI. This CDR3 is 15 amino acids long. The CDR3: CASSPPGRGSYEQYF. CDR3 DNA: TGTGCCAGCTCACCACCGGGCAGGGGCTCCTACGAGCAGTACTTC.